Given below is one T cell receptor beta chain in context. This specimen belongs to a study of tumour-infiltrating T cells in Burkitt lymphoma. The data were produced by immunoSEQ multiplex PCR, yet TCRdb's version contains in-frame clones alone and is incomplete. The sample has 2,000 to 2,500 clones; around 72% are singletons. This receptor was identified in a human donor with diffuse large B-cell lymphoma. Sequenced: tumor tissue.

The CDR3 spells CAWSVGRVRTNEKLFF. The CDR3 DNA reads as TGTGCCTGGAGTGTGGGGAGGGTCCGCACTAATGAAAAACTGTTTTTT. The rearrangement joins TRBV30 to TRBJ1-4; D is undetermined. Trimming removed 0 bases from V and 2 bases from J, with 13 bases in between. CDR3 size: 16 residues. From germline, CDR1 is GTSNPN and CDR2 SVGIG (reference sequence).